This entry is about one TCR beta chain. The sample originates from a study of blood T cell repertoires in COVID-19. Study in general: T cells, B-cell-depleted T cells, or PBMCs supplied cDNA or gDNA.

This table comes from immunoSEQ multiplex PCR, and its TCRdb copy is limited to in-frame clones, with some not included. The data contain more than 150,000 clones, approximately 80% of them seen just once; the ten biggest clones take up roughly 17%. Individuals aged about 18 to 100 years were recruited from about two dozen US areas. Self-reported history from a screening survey and questionnaire set each donor's cohort. CDR1 SGHVS and CDR2 FQNEAQ come from the germline V gene. This CDR3 contains 15 residues. Trimming took off 5 bases at V and 1 base at J, with 12 bases between the two ends. The sequence came from a woman aged 45-60 years who had recovered from COVID-19. This sequence joins TRBV7-8 and TRBJ1-3; TRBD1 is a possible D gene (5 bases). The sample comprised PBMCs or T cells enriched from blood (not recorded which). CDR3 sequence (DNA): TGTGCCAGCAGCCCAACGGGGGGTTCTGGAAACACCATATATTTT. This gives the protein CASSPTGGSGNTIYF.